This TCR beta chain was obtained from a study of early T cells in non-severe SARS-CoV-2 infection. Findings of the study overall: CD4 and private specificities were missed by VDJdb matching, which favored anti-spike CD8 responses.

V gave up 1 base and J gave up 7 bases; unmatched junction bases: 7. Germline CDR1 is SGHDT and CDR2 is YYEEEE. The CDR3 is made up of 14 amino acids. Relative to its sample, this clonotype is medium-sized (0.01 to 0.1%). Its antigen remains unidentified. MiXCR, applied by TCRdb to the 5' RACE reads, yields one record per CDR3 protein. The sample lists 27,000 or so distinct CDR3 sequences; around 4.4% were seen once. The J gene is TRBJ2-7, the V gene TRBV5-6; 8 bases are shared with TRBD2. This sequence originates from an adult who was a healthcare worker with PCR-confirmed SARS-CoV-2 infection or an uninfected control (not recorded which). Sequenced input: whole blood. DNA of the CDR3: TGTGCCAGCAGCTTGCCAGCGGGAGCCACGGAGCAGTACTTC. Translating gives CASSLPAGATEQYF.